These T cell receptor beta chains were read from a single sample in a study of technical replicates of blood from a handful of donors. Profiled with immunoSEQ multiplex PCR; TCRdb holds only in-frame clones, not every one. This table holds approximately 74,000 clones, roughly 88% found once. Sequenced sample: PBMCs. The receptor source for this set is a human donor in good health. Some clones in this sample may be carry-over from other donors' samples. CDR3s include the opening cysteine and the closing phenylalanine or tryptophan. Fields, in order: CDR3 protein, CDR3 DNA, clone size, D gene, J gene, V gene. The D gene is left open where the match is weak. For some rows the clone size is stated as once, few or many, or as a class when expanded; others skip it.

CASSLTARELDEAFF	TGCGCCAGCAGCTTAACCGCCCGGGAATTGGATGAAGCTTTCTTT	once	NA	TRBJ1-1	TRBV5-1
CASSPGQGEAFF	TGTGCCAGCAGCCCCGGACAGGGTGAAGCTTTCTTT	once	TRBD1	TRBJ1-1	TRBV11-3
CASSPTGLAGSADTQYF	TGTGCCAGCAGCCCCACCGGGCTAGCGGGATCCGCAGATACGCAGTATTTT	NA	TRBD2	TRBJ2-3	TRBV9
CASSWGGTAGSGELFF	TGTGCCAGCAGCTGGGGCGGGACGGCGGGGTCCGGGGAGCTGTTTTTT	NA	NA	TRBJ2-2	TRBV7-9
CASSSGRGSYEQYF	TGTGCCAGCAGCTCCGGCAGGGGGTCCTACGAGCAGTACTTC	NA	TRBD1	TRBJ2-7	TRBV5-4
CASSYSTENTEAFF	TGTGCCAGCAGTTACAGCACAGAGAACACTGAAGCTTTCTTT	NA	NA	TRBJ1-1	TRBV6-5
CASSGKEQFF	TGTGCCAGCTCAGGGAAGGAGCAGTTCTTC	NA	NA	TRBJ2-1	TRBV11-2
CASSLPLADGELFF	TGTGCCAGCAGCTTACCACTAGCCGACGGGGAGCTGTTTTTT	NA	NA	TRBJ2-2	TRBV7-9
CASSSLGGGNQPQHF	TGCGCCAGCAGCTCCCTTGGGGGGGGCAATCAGCCCCAGCATTTT	NA	NA	TRBJ1-5	TRBV5-1
CASSVGSQGGRETQYF	TGTGCCAGCAGCGTAGGATCACAGGGGGGTAGGGAGACCCAGTACTTC	NA	TRBD1	TRBJ2-5	TRBV9
CASRQLARDYEQYF	TGTGCCAGCAGGCAACTAGCGAGAGATTACGAGCAGTACTTC	once	TRBD2	TRBJ2-7	TRBV6-5
CATSAGLAGRETQYF	TGTGCCACCAGCGCGGGACTAGCGGGAAGGGAGACCCAGTACTTC	NA	TRBD2	TRBJ2-5	TRBV15
CASSTGGETQYF	TGTGCCAGTAGTACTGGCGGAGAGACCCAGTACTTC	NA	NA	TRBJ2-5	TRBV19
CASSADSMADTQYF	TGTGCCAGCAGCGCGGACAGCATGGCAGATACGCAGTATTTT	NA	NA	TRBJ2-3	TRBV9
CASSLYPSSGGVETQYF	TGTGCCAGCAGTTTATACCCGTCTAGCGGGGGAGTGGAGACCCAGTACTTC	NA	TRBD2	TRBJ2-5	TRBV27